Included here is one T cell receptor (beta chain) sequence, with context. What it recognizes is unknown. The data were taken from a study of identifying expanded T cells in peripheral blood. Study findings and constraints: About 1.2 clones differed between technical replicates, versus approximately 17 and 20 over time. Approximately two-week clone count variance significantly increased as total template count grew.

During the collection period, no donor immune events like infections were recorded. Germline assignment: CDR1 SGHTA and CDR2 FQGTGA. CDR3 length: 16 amino acids. V was clipped by 5 bases and J by 3 bases; unmatched bases: 8. Profiling relied on immunoSEQ multiplex PCR, and the TCRdb table lists in-frame clones only, not all of them. The table has under 90,000 clones, roughly 90% seen once; the top ten hold about 3%. This clonotype was obtained from a person aged 18 to 70 in good health. The genes are TRBV7-3 and TRBJ2-1; 9 nucleotides line up with TRBD2. The specimen was blood. The CDR3 nucleotides read TGTGCCAGCAGCGTGATTAAAGCGGGAGGCTACAATGAGCAGTTCTTC. Residues: CASSVIKAGGYNEQFF.